In terms of frequency, the clone carrying this T cell receptor (beta chain) is medium-sized. Carrying UMI labels, the TRB cDNA libraries were prepared through 5' RACE. From the 5' RACE reads, TCRdb lists one entry per CDR3 protein and no DNA. The sample totals roughly 8,300 distinct CDR3 sequences. The CDR3 runs to 16 residues. CDR1 and CDR2 from the germline V gene are SGHNT and YENEEA. Every CD8+ subset sample held around 300,000 flow-sorted cells, done in triplicate. The data belong to a study of CXCR3-negative and CXCR3-positive naive CD8 T cells. The sample consisted of naive CXCR3- CD8+ T cells from blood. Subset here: CD45RO-CCR7+CD27+CD95- naive CD8+ T cells lacking CXCR3 (TNR3-). The V call is TRBV11-3, the J call TRBJ2-5; no DNA is available, so the TRBD2 call from TCRdb remains unchecked. The receptor was isolated from a human donor in good health. Some clones in this sample may be carry-over from other donors' samples. The CDR3 reads CASSSAEEEGRETQYF. Based on the CDR3 plus reference TRBV11-3 and TRBJ2-5, the full variable domain is EAGVVQSPRYKIIEKKQPVAFWCNPISGHNTLYWYLQNLGQGPELLIRYENEEAVDDSQLPKDRFSAERLKGVDSTLKIQPAELGDSAVYLCASSSAEEEGRETQYFGPGTRLLVL.